The subject of this entry is one T cell receptor beta chain. Its target is unknown. The run depth of the assay was deep. Sequencing used immunoSEQ multiplex PCR; TCRdb keeps in-frame clones, though not all of them. Found here are 1,400,000 or so clones, around 98.5% of them singletons; the top ten hold around 0.38%. The data originate from a study of shared clonotypes between healthy human individuals. At the level of the study: Sampling drew on donors who were a couple of women and three men aged 18 to 49. Study findings and constraints: An anticipated effect of sequencing depth on clonotype sharing among donors was recognized.

The TCR comes from a man younger than 40 in good health. The sequenced sample was naive CD4+ T cells sorted from blood. The sample's subset: CD45RA+ positively selected.

This CDR3 reads CASSPSQGGGYTF. Here the CDR3 DNA reads TGCGCCAGCAGCCCGTCCCAGGGAGGTGGCTACACCTTC. This chain uses TRBV5-1 with TRBJ1-2; a weak D match, TRBD1 (5 bases). CDR1 is SGHRS, CDR2 YFSETQ, per germline. V gave up 4 bases and J gave up 7 bases, with 14 bases separating them. The CDR3 runs to 13 residues.